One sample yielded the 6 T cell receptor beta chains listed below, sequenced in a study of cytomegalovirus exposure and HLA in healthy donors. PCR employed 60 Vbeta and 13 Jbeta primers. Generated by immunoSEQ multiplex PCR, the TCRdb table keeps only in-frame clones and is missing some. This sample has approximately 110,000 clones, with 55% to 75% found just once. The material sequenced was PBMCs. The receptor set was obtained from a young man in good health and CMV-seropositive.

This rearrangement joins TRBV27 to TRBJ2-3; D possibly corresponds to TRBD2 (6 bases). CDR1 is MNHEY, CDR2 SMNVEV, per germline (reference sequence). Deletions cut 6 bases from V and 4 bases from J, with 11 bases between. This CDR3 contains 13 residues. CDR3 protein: CASRGGWADTQYF. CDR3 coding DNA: TGTGCCAGCAGGGGGGGTTGGGCAGATACGCAGTATTTT.

CDR3 region: CASSKRTSGSTDTQYF. The CDR3 DNA is TGTGCCAGCAGTAAACGGACTAGCGGGAGCACAGATACGCAGTATTTT. J is TRBJ2-3 and V is TRBV2; 11 nucleotides line up with TRBD2. CDR3 size: 16 residues. V gave up 5 bases and J gave up 0 bases; unmatched junction bases: 4. Germline V gives CDR1 SNHLY, CDR2 FYNNEI.

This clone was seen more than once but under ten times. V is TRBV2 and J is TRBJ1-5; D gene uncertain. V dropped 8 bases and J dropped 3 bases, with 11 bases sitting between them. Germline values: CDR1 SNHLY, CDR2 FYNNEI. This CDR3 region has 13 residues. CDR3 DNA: TGTGCCAGCTTGGCAGGCCCCAATCAGCCCCAGCATTTT. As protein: CASLAGPNQPQHF.

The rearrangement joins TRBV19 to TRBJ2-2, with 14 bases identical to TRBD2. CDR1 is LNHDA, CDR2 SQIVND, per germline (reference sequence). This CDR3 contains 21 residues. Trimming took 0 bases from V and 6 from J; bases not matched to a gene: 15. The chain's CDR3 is CASSIDVIGFGLAGGSGELFF. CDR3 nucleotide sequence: TGTGCCAGTAGTATAGATGTAATCGGCTTCGGACTAGCGGGAGGATCCGGGGAGCTGTTTTTT.

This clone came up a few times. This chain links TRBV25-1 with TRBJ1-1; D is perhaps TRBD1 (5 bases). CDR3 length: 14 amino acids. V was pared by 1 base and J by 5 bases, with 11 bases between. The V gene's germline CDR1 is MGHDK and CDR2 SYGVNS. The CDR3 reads CASSELLGRTEAFF. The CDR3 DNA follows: TGTGCCAGCAGTGAATTGCTGGGGCGAACTGAAGCTTTCTTT.

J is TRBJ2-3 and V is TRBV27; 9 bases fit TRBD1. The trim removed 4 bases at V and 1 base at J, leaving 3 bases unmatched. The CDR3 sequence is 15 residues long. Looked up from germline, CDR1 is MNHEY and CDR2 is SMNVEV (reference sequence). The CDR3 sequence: CASSWDRVGTDTQYF. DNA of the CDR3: TGTGCCAGCAGTTGGGACAGGGTTGGCACAGATACGCAGTATTTT.